Here is one TCR beta chain with its context. Its specific antigen is unknown. No per-base quality is available; no much larger clone lies one base away. This record belongs to a study of OX40 agonist ivuxolimab in advanced cancers. About the study as a whole: Ivuxolimab, which targeted the costimulatory receptor OX40 (CD134), was an agonistic, fully human IgG2 monoclonal antibody. A male proportion of almost 85% and a mean age of 60 years, ranging from 23 to 79, were recorded for the dose-escalation cohort. Three dose-escalation patients achieved partial responses, one with hepatocellular carcinoma and two with cutaneous melanoma. Among the roughly 50 dose-escalation patients, about 20 had hepatocellular carcinoma, 15 or so melanoma, 9 renal cell carcinoma and 9 head and neck cancer. The paper covers the monotherapy dose-escalation part of the phase I ivuxolimab trial, which included N of about 50 patients. The purpose of peripheral TCRbeta sequencing was to test whether ivuxolimab changed TCR sequence diversity and led to clonal T-cell expansion. Intravenous ivuxolimab was administered to patients every 2 weeks at six dose levels: 0.01, 0.1, 0.3, 1.5, 3 and 10 mg/kg. Patients were allowed to have had prior anti-PD-1, anti-PD-L1 or anti-CTLA-4 therapy, and 30% to 40% of the dose-escalation patients had previously received checkpoint inhibitors. The paper's findings and limits, for the study overall: After ivuxolimab, CD8+ T cells had more expanded clones than CD4+ T cells on average. Which antigens the clonally expanded peripheral T cells were specific for was not determined. Clonal expansion of both CD4+ and CD8+ blood T cells was observed from baseline to week 6 at doses 0.1 to 3.0 mg/kg. Low levels of normalized T-cell clonal expansion were also shown by some nonresponding patients. In partial responders in the 0.1-3.0 mg/kg groups, normalized peripheral clonal expansion was found to be among the lowest, especially among CD8+ T cells.

Patients with a history of autoimmune disease or receiving systemic immunosuppression were excluded from the trial. Peripheral blood for TCR sequencing was drawn from every dose cohort at baseline, at cycle 4 day 1 and at cycle 7 day 1. The samples were drawn from a first-in-human, open-label, multicenter phase I dose-escalation trial of ivuxolimab. Adults with locally advanced or metastatic head and neck squamous cell, hepatocellular, melanoma or renal cell carcinoma were enrolled in the trial. Before TCR sequencing, CD4+ T cells and CD8+ T cells from peripheral blood were sorted into separate populations. The trim is 3 bases for V and 2 bases for J, with a gap of 13 bases between the germline ends. CDR1 and CDR2, looked up from the germline V gene (reference sequence), are LNHDA and SQIVND. The cysteine opens and the phenylalanine closes a CDR3 of 15 amino acids. Solely the CDR3 DNA is kept, with 45 bases framed from the first base.

Genomic DNA was isolated from the sorted cells so that the TCRbeta CDR3 region could be sequenced. The immunoSEQ Assay was used to sequence the TCRbeta CDR3 regions. The clones in this table, taken by TCRdb from immuneACCESS, are in-frame only. Not every clone is retained; where verified, under half of the shortfall comes from an unresolved V gene, and the cause of the rest is unknown. A total of about 69,000 clones appear in this sample, approximately 80% of them only once. The ten largest clones take up 2% to 2.5% of the sample. This TCR was sampled from an adult with an advanced solid tumor such as melanoma, head and neck, liver or kidney cancer. The chain is encoded by TRBV19 joined to TRBJ2-5, with the identity of the D gene unclear. Here the sequenced sample was CD4+ or CD8+ T cells sorted from blood, taken in a trial of the OX40 agonist ivuxolimab. The CDR3 region has the sequence CASSIRQAFQETQYF. The sequenced DNA: TGTGCCAGTAGTATTCGGCAGGCCTTTCAAGAGACCCAGTACTTC. The reference TRBV19 and TRBJ2-5 proteins fill in what lies around the CDR3, so the full variable domain reads DGGITQSPKYLFRKEGQNVTLSCEQNLNHDAMYWYRQDPGQGLRLIYYSQIVNDFQKGDIAEGYSVSREKKESFPLTVTSAQKNPTAFYLCASSIRQAFQETQYFGPGTRLLVL.